Following are 24 T cell receptor beta chains from one sample sequenced in a study of Ad26.COV2.S vaccination and SARS-CoV-2 variants. Treatment reported: roughly 18 received Ad26.COV2.S at low or high dose, single or two shots; 5 received placebo; per-sample allocation not given. It was on day 63 after the first vaccine or placebo injection that samples were taken. Generated by immunoSEQ multiplex PCR, the TCRdb table keeps only in-frame clones and is missing some. Seen here are about 680,000 clones, roughly 90% observed once, and the top ten hold roughly 1.5%. This specimen was peripheral blood, taken in a trial of Ad26.COV2.S vaccine versus placebo. The receptors were gathered from a person aged 18-65 years who received the Ad26.COV2.S COVID-19 vaccine or a placebo.

This chain joins TRBV6-6 and TRBJ2-7; D not certain. Germline assignment: CDR1 MNHNY and CDR2 SVGAGI (reference sequence). There are 13 residues in the CDR3. Trimming removed 0 bases at V and 3 bases at J, with 6 bases between. CDR3 DNA sequence: TGTGCCAGCAGTTACTCTCAGTTCTACGAGCAGTACTTC. Amino acids: CASSYSQFYEQYF.

The chain combines TRBV27 with TRBJ2-3; TRBD2 matches 7 bases. V gave up 0 bases and J gave up 4 bases; unmatched junction bases: 4. The CDR3 length is 15 residues. CDR1 is MNHEY, CDR2 SMNVEV, per germline (reference sequence). As DNA, the CDR3 is TGTGCCAGCAGTTTATCCGGGGGGATCCCAGATACGCAGTATTTT. Amino acids: CASSLSGGIPDTQYF.

The V and J genes are TRBV5-3 and TRBJ2-1; D gene uncertain. TRBV5-3 is labeled an ORF, and its function is uncertain. The CDR3 is 15 amino acids. The V end was cut by 0 bases, the J end by 10 bases, with 17 bases between. For the CDR3, the DNA is TGTGCCAGAAGCTTGGTGGCCCGACCCATGGAGGAGCAGTTCTTC. It yields the protein CARSLVARPMEEQFF.

The chain links TRBV5-1 to TRBJ2-2; no firm D call. CDR3 length: 13 residues. Germline V lookup: CDR1 SGHRS, CDR2 YFSETQ. V lost 4 bases and J 7 bases, leaving 11 bases between the germline ends. The CDR3 loop reads CASSPEAIGELFF. CDR3 nucleotide sequence: TGCGCCAGCAGCCCCGAGGCCATCGGGGAGCTGTTTTTT.

This clone was found a few times. The chain employs TRBV4-3 and TRBJ1-5, with unresolved D. This CDR3 contains 13 residues. The germline V gene has CDR1 LGHNA and CDR2 YSLEER. Deletions cut 2 bases from V and 5 bases from J, with 7 bases between. The CDR3 DNA reads as TGCGCCAGCAGCCAAAATACTTATCAGCCCCAGCATTTT. This encodes CASSQNTYQPQHF.

The V call is TRBV5-1, the J call TRBJ1-3; weak D call: TRBD1 (6 bases). This CDR3 is built from 15 residues. Germline-derived CDR1 and CDR2 are SGHRS and YFSETQ. The V end lost 4 bases, the J end lost 4 bases, and 15 bases lay between the germline ends. The CDR3 spells CASSPSWGAGNTIYF. For the CDR3, the DNA is TGCGCCAGCAGCCCCTCGTGGGGGGCCGGAAACACCATATATTTT.

The chain links TRBV9 to TRBJ1-5; D is undetermined. Trimming stripped 0 bases from V and 4 bases from J, with 5 bases between. CDR1 and CDR2 from the germline V gene are SGDLS and YYNGEE. The CDR3 spans 13 residues. CDR3 in amino acids: CASSVDNNQPQHF. CDR3 bases: TGTGCCAGCAGCGTAGATAATAATCAGCCCCAGCATTTT.

The sample holds a few counts of this clone. The genes are TRBV5-1 and TRBJ2-7; D tentatively reads TRBD1 or TRBD2 (6 bases each). Germline CDR1 SGHRS, CDR2 YFSETQ. The CDR3 is made up of 13 amino acids. The germline V and J ends were trimmed by 2 bases and 6 bases, with 12 bases remaining between them. The CDR3 region has the DNA TGCGCCAGCAGCTTAGACGGAGGGGGCGAGCAGTACTTC. It translates to CASSLDGGGEQYF. The variable domain in full, completed from reference TRBV5-1 and TRBJ2-7, reads KAGVTQTPRYLIKTRGQQVTLSCSPISGHRSVSWYQQTPGQGLQFLFEYFSETQRNKGNFPGRFSGRQFSNSRSEMNVSTLELGDSALYLCASSLDGGGEQYFGPGTRLTVT.

V is TRBV2 and J is TRBJ2-1; D gene ambiguous. Trimming cost V 1 base and J 0 bases, with 7 bases left between them. From germline, CDR1 is SNHLY and CDR2 FYNNEI. This CDR3 contains 15 residues. In nucleotides, the CDR3 is TGTGCCAGCAGTGAAGGCCCGGGCTCCTACAATGAGCAGTTCTTC. Its translation is CASSEGPGSYNEQFF.

The chain combines TRBV10-3 with TRBJ2-3; 9 bases match TRBD2. After removal of 7 bases from V and 0 bases from J, the junction contained 8 bases not matched to a gene. Germline CDR1 ENHRY, CDR2 SYGVKD. The CDR3 is made up of 16 amino acids. The CDR3 DNA is TGTGCCATCACCCCCCGAGCGGGAGGCAGCACAGATACGCAGTATTTT. Protein sequence: CAITPRAGGSTDTQYF.

The chain has TRBV27 and TRBJ1-4; 8 nucleotides line up with TRBD1. The CDR3 has 16 residues. V dropped 4 bases and J dropped 7; count of bases not matched to a gene: 11. The germline CDR1 and CDR2 sequences are MNHEY and SMNVEV (reference sequence). The CDR3 loop is CASSSRTGSMAEKLFF. The CDR3 DNA sequence: TGTGCCAGCAGTTCCCGGACAGGGTCGATGGCTGAAAAACTGTTTTTT. Looking up the rest from reference TRBV27 and TRBJ1-4 gives the full variable domain: EAQVTQNPRYLITVTGKKLTVTCSQNMNHEYMSWYRQDPGLGLRQIYYSMNVEVTDKGDVPEGYKVSRKEKRNFPLILESPSPNQTSLYFCASSSRTGSMAEKLFFGSGTQLSVL.

The V gene is TRBV15, the J gene TRBJ2-5; 8 positions agree with TRBD1. V was pared by 3 bases and J by 2 bases, with 2 bases of the junction left unmatched. The CDR3 covers 14 residues. Germline assignment: CDR1 LNHNV and CDR2 YYDKDF (reference sequence). The CDR3 here is CATSRGTGQETQYF. CDR3 coding DNA: TGTGCCACCAGCAGGGGGACAGGACAAGAGACCCAGTACTTC. Drawing the rest from reference TRBV15 and TRBJ2-5, the complete variable domain is DAMVIQNPRYQVTQFGKPVTLSCSQTLNHNVMYWYQQKSSQAPKLLFHYYDKDFNNEADTPDNFQSRRPNTSFCFLDIRSPGLGDTAMYLCATSRGTGQETQYFGPGTRLLVL.

The chain combines TRBV6-6 with TRBJ1-1; TRBD1 might be the D (5 bases). Germline assignment: CDR1 MNHNY and CDR2 SVGAGI (reference sequence). The CDR3 is made up of 14 amino acids. Trimming left V 7 bases short and J 0 bases short, with 12 bases between. The CDR3 bases are TGTGCCAGCACCCGACAGAATATGAACACTGAAGCTTTCTTT. Translating gives CASTRQNMNTEAFF.

The rearrangement links TRBV7-9 to TRBJ1-2; 7 positions match TRBD1. Germline trimming cut 1 base from V and 8 bases from J; bases unmatched to any gene: 4. Germline values: CDR1 SEHNR, CDR2 FQNEAQ (reference sequence). The CDR3 has 13 amino acids. CDR3 sequence: CASSLEQTGGYTF. In DNA form, the CDR3 reads TGTGCCAGCAGCTTAGAACAGACAGGGGGCTACACCTTC.

This clone appeared a single time. The chain recombines TRBV18 with TRBJ2-5; TRBD2 is a possible D gene (6 bases). V dropped 4 bases and J dropped 3 bases, with 9 bases sitting between them. The CDR3 has 13 residues. Looked up from germline, CDR1 is KGHSH and CDR2 is LQKENI. CDR3 sequence: CASSQGGEETQYF. CDR3 bases: TGTGCCAGCTCACAGGGAGGTGAAGAGACCCAGTACTTC.

This chain uses TRBV7-2 with TRBJ2-7; 11 nucleotides align to TRBD1. The length of the CDR3 is 13 residues. The germline V gene has CDR1 SGHTA and CDR2 FQGNSA. The CDR3 here is CAAGRDRGEKQYF. DNA of the CDR3: TGTGCGGCCGGACGGGACAGGGGGGAGAAGCAGTACTTC.

This chain connects TRBV27 to TRBJ2-2; 10 bases are a match to TRBD2. V lost 6 bases to trimming and J lost 5 bases; unmatched junction nucleotides: 3. CDR1 is MNHEY and CDR2 is SMNVEV in the germline V gene (reference sequence). The CDR3 runs 14 residues. CDR3 in amino acids: CASRASGRTGELFF. The CDR3 DNA sequence: TGTGCCAGCAGGGCTAGCGGGAGAACCGGGGAGCTGTTTTTT.

Turning to this clone: One junction end disagrees with the germline gene, perhaps due to a read error. The chain has TRBV7-2 and TRBJ2-1; TRBD2 matches 7 bases. The CDR3 has 15 amino acids. Germline V CDR1 and CDR2: SGHTA, FQGNSA. The CDR3 DNA reads TGTGCCAGCAGCGTAGCCGGGACTACCAACAATGAGCAGTTCTTC. Translated, it gives CASSVAGTTNNEQFF.

In DNA, the CDR3 is TGTGCCAGCAGTATCGCCGGGACATCTACCGGGGAGCTGTTTTTT. This sequence encodes CASSIAGTSTGELFF. The rearrangement links TRBV27 to TRBJ2-2, with D tentatively TRBD1 (6 bases). The CDR3 spans 15 residues. Germline lookup yields CDR1 MNHEY and CDR2 SMNVEV (reference sequence). The ends were cut back, 5 bases at V and 5 bases at J, with 15 bases in the middle.

The V and J genes are TRBV6-4 and TRBJ2-2, with D perhaps TRBD1 (6 bases). This CDR3 region has 14 residues. Germline CDR1 is MRHNA and CDR2 is SNTAGT. V was trimmed by 6 bases and J by 4 bases, leaving 12 bases between them. Here the CDR3 reads CASRIDRFTGELFF. CDR3 bases: TGTGCCAGCAGGATTGACAGGTTCACCGGGGAGCTGTTTTTT.

This clone has more than one count but fewer than ten. CDR3 in amino acids: CSVGAYTEAFF. As DNA, the CDR3 is TGCAGCGTAGGGGCGTACACTGAAGCTTTCTTT. The chain combines TRBV29-1 with TRBJ1-1; D is perhaps TRBD1 (5 bases). This CDR3 has 11 amino acids. The V gene's germline CDR1 is SQVTM and CDR2 ANQGSEA. Deletions cut 6 bases from V and 3 bases from J, with 8 bases between.

The chain links TRBV7-2 to TRBJ2-5; D is unclear. The CDR3 extends over 12 amino acids. Germline loops: CDR1 SGHTA, CDR2 FQGNSA. The V end was cut by 3 bases, the J end by 2 bases, with 4 bases between. CDR3 nucleotide sequence: TGTGCCAGCAGCTTTAGGCAAGAGACCCAGTACTTC. This translates into CASSFRQETQYF. Full variable domain (remainder filled in from reference TRBV7-2 and TRBJ2-5): GAGVSQSPSNKVTEKGKDVELRCDPISGHTALYWYRQSLGQGLEFLIYFQGNSAPDKSGLPSDRFSAERTGGSVSTLTIQRTQQEDSAVYLCASSFRQETQYFGPGTRLLVL.

Ten or more counts support this clone. The chain joins TRBV5-1 to TRBJ1-1, with D perhaps matching TRBD1 (5 bases). The CDR3 contains 14 residues. Germline V lookup: CDR1 SGHRS, CDR2 YFSETQ. V shed 4 bases and J shed 2 bases, with 12 bases lying between them. Here the CDR3 reads CASSVTALNTEAFF. In nucleotides, the CDR3 is TGCGCCAGCAGCGTGACAGCGCTTAACACTGAAGCTTTCTTT. Drawing the rest from reference TRBV5-1 and TRBJ1-1, the complete variable domain is KAGVTQTPRYLIKTRGQQVTLSCSPISGHRSVSWYQQTPGQGLQFLFEYFSETQRNKGNFPGRFSGRQFSNSRSEMNVSTLELGDSALYLCASSVTALNTEAFFGQGTRLTVV.

J is TRBJ2-2 and V is TRBV5-1, with 7 bases lining up with TRBD2. The CDR3 contains 14 residues. The V gene's germline CDR1 is SGHRS and CDR2 YFSETQ. Germline trimming cut 4 bases from V and 10 bases from J; bases unmatched to any gene: 10. The CDR3 spells CASSPLAAVPELFF. CDR3 DNA sequence: TGCGCCAGCAGCCCCCTAGCGGCCGTCCCGGAGCTGTTTTTT.